The 12 T cell receptor beta chains below all came from one sample that was sequenced in a study of long-term antiretroviral therapy in people with HIV. A v3.0 immunoSEQ assay was performed at survey level. The data were produced by immunoSEQ multiplex PCR, yet TCRdb's version contains in-frame clones alone and is incomplete. Of about 22,000 clones listed, 85% to 90% are singletons. This material consisted of unsorted PBMCs, taken 2.3 years after starting antiretroviral therapy. These receptors came from a man aged 55 to 70 with HIV.

This rearrangement joins TRBV9 to TRBJ2-1, with 7 nucleotides matching TRBD2. V gave up 0 bases and J gave up 0 bases; unmatched junction bases: 3. Looked up from germline, CDR1 is SGDLS and CDR2 is YYNGEE. This CDR3 is built from 16 residues. The CDR3 is CASSVGRETSYNEQFF. The CDR3 region has the DNA TGTGCCAGCAGCGTAGGGCGGGAGACCTCCTACAATGAGCAGTTCTTC.

This chain uses TRBV7-2 with TRBJ2-5; D gene uncertain. The V end was cut by 0 bases, the J end by 5 bases, with 4 bases between. Germline values: CDR1 SGHTA, CDR2 FQGNSA. The CDR3 spans 12 residues. CDR3 in DNA: TGTGCCAGCAGCTTAGCGAGGGAGACCCAGTACTTC. Translated, it gives CASSLARETQYF.

V gene TRBV7-4 combines with J gene TRBJ2-7; weak D call: TRBD1 (6 bases). CDR3 length: 13 amino acids. The V and J ends lost 7 bases and 6 bases respectively, with 16 bases between them. CDR1 SGHVT and CDR2 SQSDAQ come from the germline V gene. CDR3 nucleotides: TGTGCCAGCAACGGTCAGGGGTTGTGCGAGCAGTACTTC. Translating gives CASNGQGLCEQYF. Combining the CDR3 with reference TRBV7-4 and TRBJ2-7 gives the whole variable domain GAGVSQSPRYKVAKRGRDVALRCDSISGHVTLYWYRQTLGQGSEVLTYSQSDAQRDKSGRPSGRFSAERPERSVSTLKIQRTEQGDSAVYLCASNGQGLCEQYFGPGTRLTVT.

The chain carries TRBV30 and TRBJ1-5, with 7 bases lining up with TRBD1. CDR1 and CDR2 (germline): GTSNPN, SVGIG (reference sequence). The length of the CDR3 is 16 residues. V lost 3 bases and J lost 2; bases outside the gene matches: 10. The CDR3 loop reads CAWSPQGNWRNQPQHF. The CDR3 region has the DNA TGTGCCTGGAGCCCACAGGGGAATTGGCGCAATCAGCCCCAGCATTTT. Looking up the rest from reference TRBV30 and TRBJ1-5 gives the full variable domain: SQTIHQWPATLVQPVGSPLSLECTVEGTSNPNLYWYRQAAGRGLQLLFYSVGIGQISSEVPQNLSASRPQDRQFILSSKKLLLSDSGFYLCAWSPQGNWRNQPQHFGDGTRLSIL.

V usage is TRBV13 and J usage is TRBJ2-1; D not certain. The CDR3 loop spans 16 amino acids. Germline V gives CDR1 PRHDT, CDR2 FYEKMQ (reference sequence). With 2 bases removed from V and 5 bases from J, the gap between germline ends came to 16 bases. In DNA form, the CDR3 reads TGTGCCAGCAGCTTACGTGCAGGAGAACGAAACAATGAGCAGTTCTTC. Protein sequence: CASSLRAGERNNEQFF.

The chain is built from TRBV2 and TRBJ1-1, with D unresolved. Trimming took off 3 bases at V and 6 bases at J, with 17 bases between the two ends. Germline lookup yields CDR1 SNHLY and CDR2 FYNNEI. The CDR3 consists of 15 residues. Written as DNA, the CDR3 is TGTGCCAGCAGTGAGTATCGCGAACATTTCGCTGAAGCTTTCTTT. Translated, it gives CASSEYREHFAEAFF.

The rearrangement links TRBV6-5 to TRBJ2-7, with TRBD2 matching 8 bases. J lost 2 bases, V lost 4 bases, and 4 bases had no gene match. CDR1 and CDR2 (germline): MNHEY, SVGAGI. This CDR3 contains 14 residues. The DNA for the CDR3 is TGTGCCAGCAGTTTTCTAGCGGGCCCCTACGAGCAGTACTTC. Protein sequence: CASSFLAGPYEQYF.

The chain joins TRBV9 to TRBJ1-2; possibly TRBD1 for D (6 bases). Germline CDR1 reads SGDLS; CDR2 reads YYNGEE. Trimming stripped 3 bases from V and 0 bases from J, with 12 bases between. The CDR3 runs to 15 residues. The CDR3 region is CASSAGTRANYGYTF. The CDR3 DNA follows: TGTGCCAGCAGCGCCGGGACACGAGCTAACTATGGCTACACCTTC.

The CDR3 is CASSWPTAGGRTGELFF. CDR3 bases: TGCGCCAGCAGCTGGCCCACGGCGGGGGGGCGAACCGGGGAGCTGTTTTTT. V gene TRBV5-1 combines with J gene TRBJ2-2; 9 nucleotides align to TRBD2. The CDR3 has 17 residues. V shed 3 bases and J 5 bases; nucleotides not matched to a gene: 11. Germline V gene sequence: CDR1 SGHRS, CDR2 YFSETQ. Combining the CDR3 with reference TRBV5-1 and TRBJ2-2 gives the whole variable domain KAGVTQTPRYLIKTRGQQVTLSCSPISGHRSVSWYQQTPGQGLQFLFEYFSETQRNKGNFPGRFSGRQFSNSRSEMNVSTLELGDSALYLCASSWPTAGGRTGELFFGEGSRLTVL.

V and J are TRBV7-2 and TRBJ2-5; 14 nucleotides agree with TRBD2. The CDR3 consists of 17 residues. The V segment lost 1 base and the J segment 5 bases; nucleotides outside the gene matches: 6. From germline, CDR1 is SGHTA and CDR2 FQGNSA. The CDR3 protein is CASSLVKTSGGAETQYF. CDR3 in DNA: TGTGCCAGCAGCTTAGTAAAGACTAGCGGGGGGGCGGAGACCCAGTACTTC.

V usage is TRBV5-1 and J usage is TRBJ2-7, with TRBD2 matching 7 bases. This CDR3 has 17 amino acids. Germline V gives CDR1 SGHRS, CDR2 YFSETQ. V was clipped by 4 bases and J by 2 bases; unmatched bases: 15. CDR3 in DNA: TGCGCCAGCAGCGCCTTTTTTTCTTACGGGAGGCCCTACGAGCAGTACTTC. Protein sequence: CASSAFFSYGRPYEQYF.

The V call is TRBV6-5, the J call TRBJ1-6; D gene unclear. The CDR3 covers 16 residues. Per the germline V gene, CDR1 is MNHEY and CDR2 is SVGAGI. The V and J ends lost 0 bases and 7 bases respectively, with 13 bases between them. The CDR3 DNA reads TGTGCCAGCAGTTACTCGATCCTATATGCCAATTCACCCCTCCACTTT. This encodes CASSYSILYANSPLHF.